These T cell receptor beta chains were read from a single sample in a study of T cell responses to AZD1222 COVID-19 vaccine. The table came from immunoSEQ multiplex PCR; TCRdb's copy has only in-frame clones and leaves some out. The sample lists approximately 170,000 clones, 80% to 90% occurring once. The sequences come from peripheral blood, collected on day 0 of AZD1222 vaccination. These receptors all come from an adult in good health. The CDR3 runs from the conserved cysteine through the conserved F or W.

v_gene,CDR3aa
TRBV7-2,CASSLYLNTEAFF
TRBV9,CASSVSGGADTGELFF
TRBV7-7,CASSLAGWGQETQYF
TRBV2,CASSAPPGDNEQFF
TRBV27,CASSLLPQASNQPQHF
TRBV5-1,CASSAPGQNYGYTF
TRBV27,CASSLDRSGTEAFF
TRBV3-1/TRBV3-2,CASSQGTGDTEAFF
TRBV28,CASSRLGQSQETQYF
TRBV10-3,CAIRGDRNTEAFF
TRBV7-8,CASSLADTQYF
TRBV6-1,CASSDRQGSNQPQHF
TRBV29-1,CSVEAGTGAYNEQFF
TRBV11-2,CASSSTGGLSPLHF
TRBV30,CAWDRDRETQYF
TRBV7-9,CASSLSVYYGYTF
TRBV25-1,CASRGFRDRGTEAFF
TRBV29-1,CSAVSGNTIYF
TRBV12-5,CASGEGDSPLHF
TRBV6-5,CASSTTGVHQPQHF
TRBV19,CASSPTDRSINQPQHF
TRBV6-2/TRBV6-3,CASSVNRENTGELFF
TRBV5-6,CASRLGGSTEAFF
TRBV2,CASSGEQVPQPQHF
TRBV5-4,CASSSTGEREETQYF
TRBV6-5,CASSYTYTGGNTEAFF
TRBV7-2,CASSLGAIYEQYF
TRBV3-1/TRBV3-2,CASSQQGEGTQYF
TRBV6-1,CASSEAAGTGDEKLFF
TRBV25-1,CASSPVGVGNTIYF
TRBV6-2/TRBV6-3,CASSYVLPSGEQYF
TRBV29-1,CSVGGTGVNEKLFF
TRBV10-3,CAISELRQGGGYGYTF
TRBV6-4,CASSSEGNTGELFF
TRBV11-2,CASSLDRGYNEQFF
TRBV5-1,CASSLARVGATDTQYF
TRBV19,CASSIAGIAYEQYF
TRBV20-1,CSAEGYGYTF
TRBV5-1,CASSWGQSTNEKLFF
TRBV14,CASSQDWVRDPHLVPEAFF
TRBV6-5,CASSYSGQWDQPQHF
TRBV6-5,CAISRGSGELFF